What follows is one T cell receptor (beta chain) and its context. Authors' data handling: Amplification from reference gene primers served as the basis for estimated nucleated cell counts. Measured with immunoSEQ multiplex PCR; TCRdb has only the in-frame clones, and not every one. V and J calls and clone size follow that table, whereas D and trimming were derived from the DNA. The table has under 150,000 clones, 84% seen once; the top ten hold 5% to 6%. This entry is derived from a study of blood T cell repertoires in COVID-19. About the research overall: Spain, Italy and the United States supplied samples that represented acute and convalescent COVID-19. Nucleic acid was either cDNA or gDNA, and it came from T cells, B-cell-depleted T cells, or PBMCs.

Recruits, aged about 18 to 89 years, lived in approximately 26 US areas. The germline V gene has CDR1 MGHRA and CDR2 YSYEKL. The ends were cut back, 3 bases at V and 6 bases at J, with 10 bases in the middle. CDR3 size: 13 residues. The gene calls are TRBV4-1 and TRBJ2-3; D is unclear. The sample was PBMCs or T cells enriched from blood (not recorded which). The TCR comes from a man aged 35-49 years with acute COVID-19. Written as DNA, the CDR3 is TGCGCCAGCAGCCAGATGCGTTTCGATACGCAGTATTTT. This sequence encodes CASSQMRFDTQYF.